The present T cell receptor beta chain was sequenced within a study of cytomegalovirus exposure and HLA in healthy donors. Trimming took off 6 bases at V and 3 bases at J, with 6 bases between the two ends. Germline CDR1 and CDR2: MNHNY and SVGAGI (reference sequence). The length of the CDR3 is 11 residues. Study findings and constraints: A few V segments could not be told apart, such as TRBV6-2 and TRBV6-3, and were left out. HLA alleles were associated with 16,951 TCR beta sequences in a later analysis at 0.05 false discovery rate. As a later analysis showed, several of the most significant clusters appeared to be linked to common viral pathogens.

Amplification used 60 Vbeta primers and 13 Jbeta primers. Data came from immunoSEQ multiplex PCR; TCRdb stores just in-frame clones and leaves some out. The sample carries around 150,000 clones, about 72% recorded once. This clone showed up just a few times. Its antigen remains unidentified. Sequences were obtained from PBMCs. This clonotype was sampled from a male donor in good health and CMV-seronegative. This chain connects TRBV6-6 to TRBJ2-7; a possible D gene is TRBD1 (6 bases). The CDR3 spells CASRQGYEQYF. The CDR3 nucleotides read TGTGCCAGCAGACAGGGCTACGAGCAGTACTTC.